Described below is a single T cell receptor beta chain sequence and its context. The sample comes from a study of T-cell memory formation after mild COVID-19. In TCRdb, the 5' RACE reads were re-called with MiXCR into one record per CDR3 protein. The sample lists 450,000 to 650,000 distinct CDR3 sequences, roughly 18% seen once, with around 13% in the top ten. This CDR3 has 14 residues. V lost 6 bases and J 0 bases, leaving 12 bases between the germline ends. The clonotype comes from an adult woman who had mild COVID-19 (a few samples of this study predate the infection). Cell type and time point are not known. The rearrangement joins TRBV12-3 or TRBV12-4 to TRBJ2-7; D is perhaps TRBD1 or TRBD2 (5 bases each). Specimen: PBMCs or a T cell subset sorted from them (not recorded which). The CDR3 reads CASRPGRHSYEQYF. CDR3 nucleotides: TGTGCCAGCAGGCCGGGACGGCACTCCTACGAGCAGTACTTC.